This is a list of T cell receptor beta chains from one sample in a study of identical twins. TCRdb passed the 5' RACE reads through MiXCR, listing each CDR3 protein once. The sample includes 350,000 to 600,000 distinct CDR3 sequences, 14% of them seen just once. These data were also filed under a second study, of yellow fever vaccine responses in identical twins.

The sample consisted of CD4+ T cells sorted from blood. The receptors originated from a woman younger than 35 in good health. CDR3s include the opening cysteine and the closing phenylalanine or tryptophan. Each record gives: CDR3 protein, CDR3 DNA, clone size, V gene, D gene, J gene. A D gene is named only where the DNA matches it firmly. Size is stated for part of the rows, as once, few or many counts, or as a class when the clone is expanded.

CASSPRQGKSSYNEQFF,TGTGCCAGCAGTCCCAGACAGGGAAAAAGCTCCTACAATGAGCAGTTCTTC,.,TRBV27,TRBD1,TRBJ2-1
CASSRVGASAGDTQYF,TGTGCCAGCAGCCGGGTCGGTGCCAGCGCGGGGGATACGCAGTATTTT,.,TRBV4-2,.,TRBJ2-3
CASSYDEVYNEQFF,TGTGCCAGCAGTTACGACGAGGTTTACAATGAGCAGTTCTTC,.,TRBV6-5,.,TRBJ2-1
CASRSTGTGVYTGELFF,TGTGCCAGCAGATCAACCGGGACAGGAGTATACACCGGGGAGCTGTTTTTT,.,TRBV6-1,TRBD1,TRBJ2-2
CASSLRGFGTGVMGTEAFF,TGTGCCAGCAGCCTAAGAGGATTCGGGACAGGGGTTATGGGGACTGAAGCTTTCTTT,many,TRBV14,TRBD1,TRBJ1-1
CASSEGGPFYNEQFF,TGTGCCAGCAGTGAAGGGGGGCCGTTTTACAATGAGCAGTTCTTC,few,TRBV25-1,.,TRBJ2-1
CASSQDKAGSTDTQYF,TGCGCCAGCAGCCAAGATAAAGCAGGGAGCACAGATACGCAGTATTTT,few,TRBV4-3,.,TRBJ2-3
CASSIWVYEQYF,TGTGCCAGCAGTATCTGGGTGTACGAGCAGTACTTC,.,TRBV12-3/TRBV12-4,.,TRBJ2-7
CSARDRQEGDNSPLHF,TGCAGTGCTAGAGATCGGCAGGAGGGGGATAATTCACCCCTCCACTTT,few,TRBV20-1,.,TRBJ1-6
CASSPGVDTSGAAYEQYF,TGTGCCAGCAGCCCCGGGGTGGACACTAGCGGGGCAGCTTACGAGCAGTACTTC,.,TRBV7-8,TRBD2,TRBJ2-7
CASQRRTSPNMETQYF,TGCGCCAGCCAACGGAGGACTAGCCCTAACATGGAGACCCAGTACTTC,.,TRBV5-1,TRBD2,TRBJ2-5
CASSLAGASSYEQYF,TGCGCCAGCAGTTTAGCGGGGGCGAGCTCCTACGAGCAGTACTTC,many,TRBV5-1,TRBD2,TRBJ2-7
CSARVAGVHEQYF,TGCAGTGCTAGAGTAGCGGGAGTGCACGAGCAGTACTTC,few,TRBV20-1,TRBD2,TRBJ2-7